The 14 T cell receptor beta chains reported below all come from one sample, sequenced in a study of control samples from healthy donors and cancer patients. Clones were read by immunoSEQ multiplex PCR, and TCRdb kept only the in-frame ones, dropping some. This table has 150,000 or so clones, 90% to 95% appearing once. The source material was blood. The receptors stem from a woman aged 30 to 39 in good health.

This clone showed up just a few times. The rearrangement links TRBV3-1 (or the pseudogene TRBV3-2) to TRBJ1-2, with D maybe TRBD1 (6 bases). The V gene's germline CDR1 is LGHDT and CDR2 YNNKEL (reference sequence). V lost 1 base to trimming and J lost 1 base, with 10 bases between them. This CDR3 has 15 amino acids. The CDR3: CASSQVGTNNYGYTF. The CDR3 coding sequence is TGTGCCAGCAGCCAAGTGGGGACAAATAACTATGGCTACACCTTC.

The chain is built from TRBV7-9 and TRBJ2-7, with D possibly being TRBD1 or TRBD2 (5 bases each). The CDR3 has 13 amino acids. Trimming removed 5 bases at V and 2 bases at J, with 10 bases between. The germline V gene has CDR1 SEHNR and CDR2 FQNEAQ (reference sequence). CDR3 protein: CASSPRDAYEQYF. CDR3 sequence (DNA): TGTGCCAGCAGCCCCAGGGACGCCTACGAGCAGTACTTC.

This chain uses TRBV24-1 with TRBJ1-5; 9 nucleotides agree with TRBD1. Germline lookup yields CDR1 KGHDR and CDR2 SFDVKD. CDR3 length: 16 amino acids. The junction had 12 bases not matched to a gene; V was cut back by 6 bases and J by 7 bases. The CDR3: CATSQGTGMLGQPQHF. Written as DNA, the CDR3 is TGTGCCACCAGTCAAGGGACAGGGATGCTCGGGCAGCCCCAGCATTTT.

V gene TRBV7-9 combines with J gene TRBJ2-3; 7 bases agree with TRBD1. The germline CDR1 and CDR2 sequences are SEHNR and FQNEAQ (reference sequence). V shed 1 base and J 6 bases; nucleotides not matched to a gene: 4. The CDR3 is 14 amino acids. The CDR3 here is CASSLGQGRDTQYF. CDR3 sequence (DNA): TGTGCCAGCAGCTTAGGACAGGGTAGGGATACGCAGTATTTT.

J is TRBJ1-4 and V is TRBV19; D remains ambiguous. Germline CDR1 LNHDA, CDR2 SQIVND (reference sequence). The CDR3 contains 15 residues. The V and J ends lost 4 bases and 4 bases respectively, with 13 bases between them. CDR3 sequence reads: CASSTAWALNEKLFF. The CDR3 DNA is TGTGCCAGTAGTACCGCCTGGGCCCTTAATGAAAAACTGTTTTTT.

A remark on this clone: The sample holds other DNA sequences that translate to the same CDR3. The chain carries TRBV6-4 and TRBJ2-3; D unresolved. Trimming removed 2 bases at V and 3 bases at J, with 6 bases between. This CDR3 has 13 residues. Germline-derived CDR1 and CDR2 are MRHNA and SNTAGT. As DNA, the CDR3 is TGTGCCAGCAGTGACGGGTCTACAGATACGCAGTATTTT. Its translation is CASSDGSTDTQYF.

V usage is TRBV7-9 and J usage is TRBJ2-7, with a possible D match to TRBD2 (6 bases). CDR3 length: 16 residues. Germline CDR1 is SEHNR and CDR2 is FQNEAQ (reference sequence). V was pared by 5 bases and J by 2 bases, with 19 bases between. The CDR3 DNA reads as TGTGCCAGCAGCATGGAAGTACCGGGAGAACCCTACGAGCAGTACTTC. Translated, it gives CASSMEVPGEPYEQYF.

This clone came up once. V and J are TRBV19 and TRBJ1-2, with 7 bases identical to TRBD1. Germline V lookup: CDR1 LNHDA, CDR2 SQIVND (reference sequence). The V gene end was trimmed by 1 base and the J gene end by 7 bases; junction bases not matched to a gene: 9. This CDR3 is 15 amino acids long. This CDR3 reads CASSIAEGAQSGYTF. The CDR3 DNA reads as TGTGCCAGTAGTATAGCGGAGGGGGCCCAGAGTGGCTACACCTTC.

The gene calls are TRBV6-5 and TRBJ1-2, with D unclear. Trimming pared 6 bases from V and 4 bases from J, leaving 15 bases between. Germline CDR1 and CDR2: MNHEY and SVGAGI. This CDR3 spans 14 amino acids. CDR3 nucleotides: TGTGCCAGCAGACCCGACCTAGTCGGCTATGGCTACACCTTC. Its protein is CASRPDLVGYGYTF.

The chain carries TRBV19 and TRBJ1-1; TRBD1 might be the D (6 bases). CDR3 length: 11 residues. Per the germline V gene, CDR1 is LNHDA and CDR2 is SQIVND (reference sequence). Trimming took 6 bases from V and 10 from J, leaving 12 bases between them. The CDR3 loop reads CASSLSGAAFF. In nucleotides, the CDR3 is TGTGCCAGTAGCCTATCGGGGGCAGCTTTCTTT.

This CDR3 reads CASSEARGEPQHF. The DNA for the CDR3 is TGTGCCAGCAGTGAGGCTAGAGGGGAGCCCCAGCATTTT. The rearrangement uses TRBV6-1 and TRBJ1-5; TRBD1 might be the D (5 bases). The V gene lost 3 bases and the J gene lost 8 bases, with 11 bases spanning the gap. The CDR3 has 13 amino acids. Germline V lookup: CDR1 MNHNS, CDR2 SASEGT.

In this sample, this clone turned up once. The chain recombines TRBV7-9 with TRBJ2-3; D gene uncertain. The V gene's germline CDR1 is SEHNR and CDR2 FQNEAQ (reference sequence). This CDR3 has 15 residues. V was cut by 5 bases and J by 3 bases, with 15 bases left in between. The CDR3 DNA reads TGTGCCAGCAGCCCCTATCGGCAGGTAACAGATACGCAGTATTTT. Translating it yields CASSPYRQVTDTQYF.

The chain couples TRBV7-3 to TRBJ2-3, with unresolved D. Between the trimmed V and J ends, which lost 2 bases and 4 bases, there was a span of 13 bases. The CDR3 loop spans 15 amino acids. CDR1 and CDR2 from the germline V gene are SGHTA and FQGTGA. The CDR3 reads CASSLGPSSADTQYF. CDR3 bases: TGTGCCAGCAGCTTAGGTCCTAGTTCCGCAGATACGCAGTATTTT.

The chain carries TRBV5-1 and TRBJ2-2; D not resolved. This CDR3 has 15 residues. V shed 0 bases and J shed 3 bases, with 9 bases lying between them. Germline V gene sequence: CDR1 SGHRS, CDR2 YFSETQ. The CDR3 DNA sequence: TGCGCCAGCAGCTTGGCGGGTGAAGACACCGGGGAGCTGTTTTTT. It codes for CASSLAGEDTGELFF.